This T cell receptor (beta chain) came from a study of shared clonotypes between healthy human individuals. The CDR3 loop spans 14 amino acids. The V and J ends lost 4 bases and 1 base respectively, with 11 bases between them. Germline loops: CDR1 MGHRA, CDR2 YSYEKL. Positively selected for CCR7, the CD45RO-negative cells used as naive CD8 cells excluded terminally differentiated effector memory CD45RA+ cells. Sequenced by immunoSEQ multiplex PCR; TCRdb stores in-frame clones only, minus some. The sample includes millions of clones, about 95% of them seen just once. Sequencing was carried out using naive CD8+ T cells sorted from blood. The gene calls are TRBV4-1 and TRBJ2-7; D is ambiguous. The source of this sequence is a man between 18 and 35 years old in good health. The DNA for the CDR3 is TGCGCCAGCAGCCCCAGAATGGGTTCCTACGAGCAGTACTTC. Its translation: CASSPRMGSYEQYF.